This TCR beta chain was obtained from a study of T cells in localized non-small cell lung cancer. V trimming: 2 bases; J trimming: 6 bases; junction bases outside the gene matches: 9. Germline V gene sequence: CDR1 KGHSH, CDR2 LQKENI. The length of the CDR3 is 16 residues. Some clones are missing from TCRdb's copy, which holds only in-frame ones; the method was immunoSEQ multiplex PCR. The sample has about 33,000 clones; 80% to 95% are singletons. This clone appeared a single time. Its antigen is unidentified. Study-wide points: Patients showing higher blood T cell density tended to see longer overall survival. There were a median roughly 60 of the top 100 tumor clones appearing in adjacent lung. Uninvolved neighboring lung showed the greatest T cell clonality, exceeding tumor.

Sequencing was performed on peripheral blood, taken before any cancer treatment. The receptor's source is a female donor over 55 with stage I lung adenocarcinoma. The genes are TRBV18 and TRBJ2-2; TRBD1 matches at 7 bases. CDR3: CASSPGLRQGAGELFF. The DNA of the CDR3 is TGTGCCAGCTCACCAGGTTTGAGACAGGGCGCCGGGGAGCTGTTTTTT.